This paragraph covers one T cell receptor beta chain sequence. Its antigen is not yet known. Base qualities were left out, and no much larger clone turns up one base away. The CDR3 regions of human TCRbeta chains were subjected to immunosequencing. The original methods were these. TCRs in the repertoires were matched against a reference library of SARS-CoV-2-specific TCRs that had been generated with the MIRA antigen-specificity platform. Breadth was defined as the fraction of unique TCRs that were SARS-CoV-2-associated. Depth was defined as the fraction of total T cells that were SARS-CoV-2-associated. Using the MIRA data, every spike-specific TCR was mapped to the spike region that the TCR reacted to and assigned to either a CD4 or a CD8 class. Log10-transformed breadth and depth values were compared by one-way ANOVA with Sidak's multiple comparisons tests. The source is immuneACCESS, and TCRdb retained only in-frame sequences with V and J called. Part of the clones is not carried over; for the studies checked, unresolved V genes explain less than half of this, and the remainder is unexplained. V and J calls and clone size are given by that table; D and trimming were obtained from the DNA. This sample comprises 85,000 to 90,000 clones, 88% of them detected only once. The ten largest make up about 9.3% of the sample.

This entry belongs to a study of T cell responses to AZD1222 COVID-19 vaccine (dated by TCRdb to about 2021). Concerning the study at large: A total of approximately 240 trial participants underwent TCR sequencing, of whom 207 received two doses of AZD1222 and roughly 25 received two doses of the MenACWY control vaccine. Trial participants were enrolled by age into 18-55, 56-69 and 70-plus year subgroups, with about 150, 27 and 61 TCR-sequenced participants respectively. Summary of the overall study and its limitations: After two AZD1222 doses, spike-specific TCR breadth and depth were significantly higher than at day 0 and than in MenACWY recipients. The 56-69-year group was small, and its depth increase did not reach significance, likely because of low power. CD4 TCRs associated with the vaccine covered the entire spike protein, and the dominant responses were in regions 160-218 and 743-854. Conclusions about previously exposed vaccinees are limited because only a handful of AZD1222 recipients were SARS-CoV-2 seropositive at baseline. Because no day 14 peak-response samples were available, the repertoires could be characterized only after the peak T cell response. Participants were mostly white British, with more females than males. The authors suggested clonal diversity may have been underestimated. Epitopes outside the regions mutated in the B.1.351 and B.1.1.7 variants were reportedly recognized by nearly half of the unique spike-specific TCRs.

The sample's time point label, in plain terms: baseline before first vaccination. What the treatment or condition label conveys for this sample: meningococcal conjugate vaccine given as trial control. Vaccinee samples came from UK trials COV001 and COV002, including a single-blind randomized controlled phase 2/3 trial of AZD1222 (ChAdOx1 nCoV-19) in healthy adults. For TCRbeta chain sequencing, PBMC samples from trial participants were taken at day 0 and at day 28 after the second dose. Reading the germline V gene gives CDR1 SNHLY and CDR2 FYNNEI. Including the terminal cysteine and phenylalanine, the CDR3 comprises 16 residues. Only the CDR3 region is kept as DNA, spanning 48 bases read in frame from base 1. V is pared back by 5 bases and J by 0 bases, with 14 bases lying between the germline termini.

Sequences were derived from peripheral blood, sampled on day 0 of MenACWY control vaccination. This receptor was obtained from an adult in good health. The chain was built from TRBV2 and TRBJ1-5; TRBD1 is possibly the D segment (6 matching bases). The CDR3 region reads CASSNRDTYSNQPQHF. In nucleotides, the sequence is TGTGCCAGCAGTAACCGGGACACCTATAGCAATCAGCCCCAGCATTTT.